This TCR beta chain was recorded in a study of shared clonotypes between healthy human individuals. Across the study: Participating donors consisted of two women and a few men aged 18 to 49. Findings and caveats of the study: Expectations were that clonotype sharing among donors would be affected by sequencing depth. Estimated richness values were generally larger in naive subsets than in memory subsets.

Germline-derived CDR1 and CDR2 are MNHEY and SMNVEV (reference sequence). The CDR3 runs to 14 residues. V was shortened by 7 bases and J by 1 base, with 14 bases between the two germline ends. Terminally differentiated effector memory CD45RA+ cells were excluded from the naive CD8 cells, which were CD45RO-negative and positively selected for CCR7. Investigators spread the genomic DNA of each subset evenly over several immunoSEQ plates. Libraries were prepared by immunoSEQ multiplex PCR; TCRdb keeps only in-frame clonotypes and omits some of them. The sample lists millions of clones, more than 85% occurring once. Worth noting for this clone: Its antigen is not identified.

Specimen: naive CD8+ T cells from PBMCs. The receptor comes from a man between 18 and 35 years old in good health. Some clones in this sample may be carry-over from other donors' samples. J is TRBJ2-7 and V is TRBV27; tentative D call: TRBD1 (6 bases). CDR3 sequence (DNA): TGTGCCAGCACGGACACACAGGGTTCCTACGAGCAGTACTTC. Its protein is CASTDTQGSYEQYF.